The rows below give T cell receptor beta chains drawn from one sample of a study of blood T cells in healthy people across ages. TCRdb re-analysed the 5' RACE reads in MiXCR, keeping a single row per CDR3 protein. The sample comprises around 1,700,000 distinct CDR3 sequences, over 25% of which are singletons, and 7.7% rests with the top ten. The sequenced material came from blood. The receptors shown here come from a woman aged 30 to 39 in good health. CDR3s include the opening cysteine and the closing phenylalanine or tryptophan. Fields, in order: clone size, D gene, V gene, J gene, CDR3 protein, CDR3 DNA. The D gene is left open where the match is weak. Only part of the rows carry a size: once, few, many, or a class if the clone is expanded.

clone_size: -; d_call: -; v_call: TRBV28; j_call: TRBJ2-7; cdr3_aa: CASSYPTSEEQYF; cdr3_nt: TGTGCCAGCAGTTATCCGACATCGGAAGAGCAGTACTTC
clone_size: -; d_call: -; v_call: TRBV2; j_call: TRBJ2-5; cdr3_aa: CAGSERGASQYF; cdr3_nt: TGTGCCGGCAGTGAAAGGGGCGCGTCCCAGTACTTC
clone_size: -; d_call: -; v_call: TRBV5-1; j_call: TRBJ2-1; cdr3_aa: CASRRDRTVGGEQFF; cdr3_nt: TGCGCCAGCAGACGAGACAGGACGGTGGGGGGAGAGCAGTTCTTC
clone_size: -; d_call: -; v_call: TRBV7-2; j_call: TRBJ1-1; cdr3_aa: CASSSMGGRTEAFF; cdr3_nt: TGTGCCAGTAGCTCCATGGGAGGGCGGACTGAAGCTTTCTTT
clone_size: -; d_call: TRBD1; v_call: TRBV29-1; j_call: TRBJ2-4; cdr3_aa: CSVGNGQGVKQYF; cdr3_nt: TGCAGCGTTGGGAATGGACAGGGTGTTAAGCAGTACTTC
clone_size: many; d_call: TRBD1; v_call: TRBV20-1; j_call: TRBJ1-2; cdr3_aa: CSAPPQGDNYGYTF; cdr3_nt: TGCAGTGCCCCCCCCCAGGGGGACAACTATGGCTACACCTTC
clone_size: -; d_call: TRBD1; v_call: TRBV3-1; j_call: TRBJ2-1; cdr3_aa: CASSLVWDRPYEQFF; cdr3_nt: TGTGCCAGCAGCCTTGTCTGGGACAGGCCCTACGAGCAGTTCTTC
clone_size: -; d_call: -; v_call: TRBV10-3; j_call: TRBJ1-2; cdr3_aa: CAISESAEGGYTF; cdr3_nt: TGTGCCATCAGTGAGTCGGCGGAGGGTGGCTACACCTTC
clone_size: few; d_call: TRBD2; v_call: TRBV12-3/TRBV12-4; j_call: TRBJ2-1; cdr3_aa: CASSLASSGRRNEQFF; cdr3_nt: TGTGCCAGCAGTTTAGCTTCCAGCGGGAGGCGGAATGAGCAGTTCTTC
clone_size: few; d_call: -; v_call: TRBV29-1; j_call: TRBJ2-3; cdr3_aa: CSARPQTDTQYF; cdr3_nt: TGCAGCGCCAGGCCTCAGACAGATACGCAGTATTTT
clone_size: few; d_call: -; v_call: TRBV20-1; j_call: TRBJ1-2; cdr3_aa: CSAEARDNSYGYTF; cdr3_nt: TGCAGTGCTGAGGCCAGGGATAACAGCTATGGCTACACCTTC
clone_size: many; d_call: -; v_call: TRBV6-6; j_call: TRBJ2-3; cdr3_aa: CASSYGTDTQYF; cdr3_nt: TGTGCCAGCAGTTACGGCACAGATACGCAGTATTTT
clone_size: -; d_call: -; v_call: TRBV7-9; j_call: TRBJ2-6; cdr3_aa: CASEERSSGANVLTF; cdr3_nt: TGTGCCAGCGAGGAGCGTAGCTCTGGGGCCAACGTCCTGACTTTC
clone_size: -; d_call: -; v_call: TRBV10-3; j_call: TRBJ1-5; cdr3_aa: CATLQGLGNQPQHF; cdr3_nt: TGTGCCACACTACAAGGCTTGGGCAATCAGCCCCAGCATTTT
clone_size: -; d_call: -; v_call: TRBV2; j_call: TRBJ2-5; cdr3_aa: CASSEMEAETQYF; cdr3_nt: TGTGCCAGCAGTGAAATGGAGGCGGAGACCCAGTACTTC
clone_size: many; d_call: TRBD2; v_call: TRBV7-2; j_call: TRBJ2-1; cdr3_aa: CASSLVSGNYNEQFF; cdr3_nt: TGTGCCAGCAGTTTAGTTAGCGGGAACTACAATGAGCAGTTCTTC